The 16 T cell receptor beta chains below come from one sample, sequenced in a study of T-cell memory formation after mild COVID-19. One entry per CDR3 protein, called by TCRdb with MiXCR from the 5' RACE reads. The sample includes a few hundred thousand distinct CDR3 sequences, under 25% of them seen just once. Sequenced sample: PBMCs or a T cell subset sorted from them (not recorded which). The receptors come from a man aged 18 to 30 who had mild COVID-19 (a few samples of this study predate the infection). Cell type and time point are not known.

The chain employs TRBV30 and TRBJ1-5; D gene ambiguous. Germline CDR1 GTSNPN, CDR2 SVGIG (reference sequence). V was trimmed by 0 bases and J by 6 bases, leaving 12 bases between them. The CDR3 extends over 14 amino acids. CDR3 sequence: CAWSVVGIGQPQHF. In DNA, the CDR3 is TGTGCCTGGAGTGTCGTTGGCATCGGTCAGCCCCAGCATTTT. The whole variable domain, remainder taken from reference TRBV30 and TRBJ1-5, is SQTIHQWPATLVQPVGSPLSLECTVEGTSNPNLYWYRQAAGRGLQLLFYSVGIGQISSEVPQNLSASRPQDRQFILSSKKLLLSDSGFYLCAWSVVGIGQPQHFGDGTRLSIL.

Only a few counts were recorded for this clonotype. The V call is TRBV5-1, the J call TRBJ1-1, with D unresolved. The CDR3 covers 13 residues. CDR1 is SGHRS and CDR2 is YFSETQ in the germline V gene. Trimming stripped 6 bases from V and 3 bases from J, with 12 bases between. CDR3 protein: CASTLTGYTEAFF. Written as DNA, the CDR3 is TGCGCCAGCACCCTCACGGGCTACACTGAAGCTTTCTTT.

The chain carries TRBV20-1 and TRBJ2-7, with 12 bases identical to TRBD1. This CDR3 comprises 13 residues. CDR1 is DFQATT, CDR2 SNEGSKA, per germline (reference sequence). V dropped 6 bases and J dropped 6; count of bases not matched to a gene: 6. CDR3 in amino acids: CSAEGQGAAEQYV. CDR3 nucleotides: TGCAGTGCGGAGGGACAGGGGGCTGCCGAGCAGTACGTC.

This clonotype was detected many times. The chain is built from TRBV15 and TRBJ2-2; no clear D gene. Per germline, CDR1 LNHNV and CDR2 YYDKDF (reference sequence). V lost 1 base to trimming and J lost 5 bases, with 5 bases between them. The CDR3 has 13 residues. CDR3 sequence: CATSRGVTGELFF. Written as DNA, the CDR3 is TGTGCCACCAGCAGAGGGGTAACCGGGGAGCTGTTTTTT. Supplemented by reference TRBV15 and TRBJ2-2, the full variable domain reads DAMVIQNPRYQVTQFGKPVTLSCSQTLNHNVMYWYQQKSSQAPKLLFHYYDKDFNNEADTPDNFQSRRPNTSFCFLDIRSPGLGDTAMYLCATSRGVTGELFFGEGSRLTVL.

The chain recombines TRBV30 with TRBJ2-7; D is uncertain. CDR3 length equals 14 residues. Germline V gives CDR1 GTSNPN, CDR2 SVGIG (reference sequence). The CDR3 region is CAYLNENGAYEQYF. The CDR3 region has the DNA TGTGCATACCTCAATGAAAACGGTGCCTACGAGCAGTACTTC.

Ten or more counts support this clonotype. V usage is TRBV7-2 and J usage is TRBJ2-3, with a weak D call TRBD2 (5 bases). V dropped 5 bases and J dropped 4 bases, with 13 bases sitting between them. Per the germline V gene, CDR1 is SGHTA and CDR2 is FQGNSA. The CDR3 has 14 amino acids. This chain's CDR3 is CASSPQLGADTQYF. CDR3 coding DNA: TGTGCCAGCAGCCCTCAACTAGGTGCAGATACGCAGTATTTT.

The gene calls are TRBV6-2 or TRBV6-3 and TRBJ2-5; 7 bases map to TRBD2. Germline V gene lookup returns CDR1 MNHEY and CDR2 SVGEGT. The V segment lost 3 bases and the J segment 1 base; nucleotides outside the gene matches: 2. This CDR3 spans 14 amino acids. This chain's CDR3 is CASSYGGGQETQYF. CDR3 nucleotides: TGTGCCAGCAGTTATGGGGGGGGCCAAGAGACCCAGTACTTC.

The genes are TRBV6-5 and TRBJ2-7, with 7 bases lining up with TRBD1. Trimming removed 1 base from V and 2 bases from J; junction bases left unmatched: 2. There are 14 residues in the CDR3. Germline V lookup: CDR1 MNHEY, CDR2 SVGAGI. CDR3 residues: CASSYWTGAYEQYF. The CDR3, as DNA: TGTGCCAGCAGTTACTGGACAGGCGCCTACGAGCAGTACTTC.

The sample holds a few counts of this clonotype. The rearrangement uses TRBV29-1 and TRBJ2-1; unclear D gene. The CDR3 is 12 amino acids. Germline lookup yields CDR1 SQVTM and CDR2 ANQGSEA. The V and J ends lost 4 bases and 4 bases respectively, with 8 bases between them. The chain's CDR3 is CSVAVPYNEQFF. CDR3 nucleotide sequence: TGCAGCGTTGCGGTCCCGTACAATGAGCAGTTCTTC.

This clonotype was seen a handful of times. This chain connects TRBV4-3 to TRBJ2-5; TRBD2 might be the D (5 bases). CDR3 length equals 15 residues. CDR1 LGHNA and CDR2 YSLEER come from the germline V gene. The V end lost 1 base, the J end lost 3 bases, and 12 bases lay between the germline ends. For the CDR3, the DNA is TGCGCCAGCAGCCAAGTTCCGGGAAGGGAAGAGACCCAGTACTTC. The encoded protein is CASSQVPGREETQYF.

This clonotype showed up just a few times. The chain couples TRBV9 to TRBJ1-5; the D gene is possibly TRBD1 (5 bases). CDR1 is SGDLS, CDR2 YYNGEE, per germline. This CDR3 region has 13 residues. The ends were cut back, 2 bases at V and 7 bases at J, with 10 bases in the middle. The CDR3 DNA sequence: TGTGCCAGCAGCGTTTCAGGGACCCAGCCCCAGCATTTT. Amino acids: CASSVSGTQPQHF.

This clonotype has a handful of counts. The rearrangement links TRBV4-3 to TRBJ1-5; D is ambiguous. The CDR3 length is 14 residues. The V gene lost 6 bases and the J gene lost 1 base, with 10 bases spanning the gap. CDR1 is LGHNA and CDR2 is YSLEER in the germline V gene. CDR3 coding DNA: TGCGCCAGCAGTCGTGGCCCGAGCAATCAGCCCCAGCATTTT. This encodes CASSRGPSNQPQHF.

This clonotype was seen a single time. This chain connects TRBV5-6 to TRBJ1-2; no clear D. The CDR3 has 15 residues. Deletions cut 2 bases from V and 1 base from J, with 12 bases between. In germline, CDR1 is SGHDT, CDR2 YYEEEE. The DNA for the CDR3 is TGTGCCAGCAGCTTTACCCGGGCCGATAACTATGGCTACACCTTC. This translates into CASSFTRADNYGYTF.

This clonotype was seen a handful of times. The genes are TRBV12-3 or TRBV12-4 and TRBJ1-6; D possibly corresponds to TRBD1 (5 bases). The CDR3 runs 14 residues. Trimming cost V 3 bases and J 5 bases, with 8 bases left between them. The CDR3 spells CASSFQGNNSPLHF. CDR3 nucleotides: TGTGCCAGCAGTTTCCAGGGTAATAATTCACCCCTCCACTTT.

This clonotype was seen once. The CDR3 region has the DNA TGCGCCAGCAGCCCCCGGACAGTGTTACCCAATGAGCAGTTCTTC. Translated: CASSPRTVLPNEQFF. The chain is built from TRBV5-1 and TRBJ2-1, with a weak D call TRBD1 (6 bases). In germline, CDR1 is SGHRS, CDR2 YFSETQ. Trimming took 4 bases from V and 6 from J, leaving 17 bases between them. There are 15 residues in the CDR3.

This clonotype has a handful of counts. The chain joins TRBV25-1 to TRBJ2-5; TRBD1 matches 9 bases. The J segment lost 1 base and the V segment lost 5 bases, leaving 8 bases of the junction unmatched. The CDR3 runs 16 residues. The V gene's germline CDR1 is MGHDK and CDR2 SYGVNS. The CDR3, as DNA: TGTGCCAGCAGTCCCTTGTGGACAGGGGCCCAAGAGACCCAGTACTTC. Protein: CASSPLWTGAQETQYF.